The clone carrying this T cell receptor beta chain was recorded a few times. A primer in the constant region served to generate TCR beta cDNA from 450 to 600 ng of total RNA. The TCR beta library was amplified through three nested multiplex PCR rounds in a modified ARM-PCR procedure. TRBV1-TRBV30 forward primers paired with a C-beta reverse primer were used in the first two PCR rounds, which ran around 10 cycles each. TCRdb recomputed calls from the multiplex PCR reads with MiXCR, one row per CDR3 protein. The sample gives about 84,000 distinct CDR3 sequences, 55% to 85% of which show up once; 15% to 20% is in the top ten. Co-extracting RNA and DNA was done with roughly 17-32 mg of unsorted bulk tissue as input. The entry originates in a study of tumor-infiltrating lymphocytes in primary liver carcinoma. The CDR3 runs to 16 residues.

The receptor's source is a man aged 35 to 55 with primary liver carcinoma and hepatitis B virus infection. Sequenced material: liver tumor tissue from sampling region 1. Subset noted: tumor region T1, superior pole. V usage is TRBV21-1 and J usage is TRBJ2-4; the table names TRBD2, a call not compared with the DNA. TRBV21-1 represents a pseudogene. The CDR3 is CASTPERAEAKNIQYF. CDR3 nucleotide sequence: TGTGCCAGCACCCCCGAGAGGGCTGAAGCCAAAAACATTCAGTACTTC.